A single sample gave rise to the 14 T cell receptor beta chains below, sequenced in a study of shared clonotypes between healthy human individuals. Clones were read by immunoSEQ multiplex PCR, and TCRdb kept only the in-frame ones, dropping some. The profile shows millions of clones, approximately 93% of them singletons. Sequencing was carried out using naive CD4+ T cells from PBMCs. As for subset: CD45RA+ positively selected. The receptors shown here come from a man between 18 and 35 years old in good health. Some clones in this sample may be carry-over from other donors' samples.

This clone was seen a single time. V and J are TRBV29-1 and TRBJ2-3; TRBD1 aligns across 9 bases. The CDR3 has 15 amino acids. CDR1 and CDR2 from the germline V gene are SQVTM and ANQGSEA. Trimming cost V 4 bases and J 0 bases; bases outside gene matches: 5. The CDR3 sequence: CSVVGTGTSTDTQYF. CDR3 nucleotide sequence: TGCAGCGTTGTAGGGACAGGGACTAGCACAGATACGCAGTATTTT.

The chain links TRBV5-6 to TRBJ2-7; D is perhaps TRBD2 (5 bases). CDR1 SGHDT and CDR2 YYEEEE come from the germline V gene. The V and J ends lost 4 bases and 2 bases respectively, with 16 bases between them. The CDR3 runs to 15 residues. The chain's CDR3 is CASSPFQRSTYEQYF. The CDR3 coding sequence is TGTGCCAGCAGCCCGTTCCAGCGGTCCACCTACGAGCAGTACTTC.

The sample holds many counts of this clone. Other nucleotide sequences in the sample specify the same CDR3. The chain combines TRBV2 with TRBJ1-5; D might be TRBD1 (6 bases). Trimming removed 4 bases at V and 5 bases at J, with 12 bases between. The CDR3 extends over 14 amino acids. Germline V gene data show CDR1 as SNHLY and CDR2 as FYNNEI. CDR3 sequence (DNA): TGTGCCAGCAGTGTACAGGGATCCCATCAGCCCCAGCATTTT. Encoded protein: CASSVQGSHQPQHF.

The V call is TRBV11-3, the J call TRBJ2-1; 7 bases line up with TRBD1. The CDR3 has 13 residues. Germline V gene sequence: CDR1 SGHNT, CDR2 YENEEA. V shed 5 bases, J shed 7 bases, and the junction held 5 bases outside the gene matches. The CDR3 loop reads CASSATGANEQFF. The CDR3 nucleotides read TGTGCCAGCAGCGCCACAGGGGCAAATGAGCAGTTCTTC.

The chain links TRBV5-1 to TRBJ2-5, with TRBD1 matching 7 bases. CDR3 length equals 13 residues. Germline lookup yields CDR1 SGHRS and CDR2 YFSETQ. J was trimmed by 2 bases and V by 7 bases; bases with no gene match: 5. The CDR3 bases are TGCGCCAGCGCTGGGACAGTTCAAGAGACCCAGTACTTC. This codes for CASAGTVQETQYF.

V and J are TRBV27 and TRBJ2-7; D tentatively reads TRBD1 or TRBD2 (5 bases each). The CDR3 extends over 14 amino acids. V was shortened by 3 bases and J by 4 bases, with 13 bases between the two germline ends. Germline values: CDR1 MNHEY, CDR2 SMNVEV (reference sequence). The CDR3 DNA reads TGTGCCAGCAGTTTGGGGGAAGGACGATACGAGCAGTACTTC. It translates to CASSLGEGRYEQYF.

The CDR3 DNA sequence: TGCAGCGTTGAGGGGCGGACAGGAGCAAGCAATGAGCAGTTCTTC. Its translation is CSVEGRTGASNEQFF. V and J are TRBV29-1 and TRBJ2-1; 7 nucleotides match TRBD1. The trim removed 3 bases at V and 6 bases at J, leaving 11 bases unmatched. The CDR3 extends over 15 amino acids. The germline CDR1 and CDR2 sequences are SQVTM and ANQGSEA.

V usage is TRBV7-2 and J usage is TRBJ2-7; TRBD2 matches 8 bases. V was clipped by 5 bases and J by 6 bases; unmatched bases: 9. The V gene's germline CDR1 is SGHTA and CDR2 FQGNSA. The CDR3 extends over 14 amino acids. The CDR3 DNA is TGTGCCAGCAGCCCGCCAGCGGGAGTGGGCGAGCAGTACTTC. Protein sequence: CASSPPAGVGEQYF.

The V call is TRBV4-3, the J call TRBJ2-1, with 7 bases that match TRBD2. Germline lookup yields CDR1 LGHNA and CDR2 YSLEER. The CDR3 covers 14 residues. Unmatched junction bases numbered 6, after V lost 5 bases and J lost 5 bases. CDR3 in DNA: TGCGCCAGCAGCAGTGGGCTAGCGGACAATGAGCAGTTCTTC. Its translation is CASSSGLADNEQFF.

The chain carries TRBV5-1 and TRBJ2-3; 10 bases map to TRBD2. J lost 5 bases, V lost 0 bases, and 0 bases had no gene match. Germline-derived CDR1 and CDR2 are SGHRS and YFSETQ. The CDR3 is 14 residues long. CDR3 in amino acids: CASSLASGGDTQYF. DNA for the CDR3: TGCGCCAGCAGCTTGGCTAGCGGGGGAGATACGCAGTATTTT. The variable domain in full, completed from reference TRBV5-1 and TRBJ2-3, reads KAGVTQTPRYLIKTRGQQVTLSCSPISGHRSVSWYQQTPGQGLQFLFEYFSETQRNKGNFPGRFSGRQFSNSRSEMNVSTLELGDSALYLCASSLASGGDTQYFGPGTRLTVL.

This sequence joins TRBV7-2 and TRBJ1-1, with D perhaps TRBD1 (6 bases). Trimming stripped 0 bases from V and 10 bases from J, with 18 bases between. The germline CDR1 and CDR2 sequences are SGHTA and FQGNSA. The CDR3 sequence is 15 residues long. This CDR3 reads CASSLAAAGEFRAFF. The CDR3 DNA sequence: TGTGCCAGCAGCTTAGCGGCGGCAGGGGAATTCCGAGCTTTCTTT.

This clone has just a few counts. V usage is TRBV14 and J usage is TRBJ2-2; the D is unclear. In germline, CDR1 is SGHDN, CDR2 FVKESK. Trimming left V 3 bases short and J 6 bases short, with 14 bases between. CDR3 size: 15 residues. The CDR3 loop reads CASSQNNVVAGELFF. As DNA, the CDR3 is TGTGCCAGCAGCCAGAACAACGTGGTGGCCGGGGAGCTGTTTTTT. Full variable domain (remainder filled in from reference TRBV14 and TRBJ2-2): EAGVTQFPSHSVIEKGQTVTLRCDPISGHDNLYWYRRVMGKEIKFLLHFVKESKQDESGMPNNRFLAERTGGTYSTLKVQPAELEDSGVYFCASSQNNVVAGELFFGEGSRLTVL.

The table lists this clone with a count of one. The chain joins TRBV9 to TRBJ2-7; a weak D match, TRBD2 (6 bases). CDR3 size: 14 residues. Germline assignment: CDR1 SGDLS and CDR2 YYNGEE. V was pared by 2 bases and J by 3 bases, with 12 bases between. CDR3 sequence (DNA): TGTGCCAGCAGCGTGGCGTGGGGAGGCTACGAGCAGTACTTC. Its translation is CASSVAWGGYEQYF.

This chain connects TRBV9 to TRBJ2-1, with 12 bases identical to TRBD2. CDR1 and CDR2 from the germline V gene are SGDLS and YYNGEE. This CDR3 comprises 13 residues. With 4 bases clipped from V and 15 bases from J, the junction kept 8 bases outside the gene matches. The CDR3 region is CASSLGLAGILFF. The CDR3 DNA follows: TGTGCCAGCAGCTTAGGACTAGCGGGAATTCTGTTCTTC.